This paragraph covers one TCR beta chain sequence. The data stem from a study of blood T cell repertoires in COVID-19. Study at large: Samples representing acute and convalescent COVID-19 were sourced from the United States, Italy and Spain. Nucleic acid was either cDNA or gDNA, and it came from T cells, B-cell-depleted T cells, or PBMCs.

In the original workflow: It was from reference gene primer amplification that nucleated cell counts were estimated. TCRdb's table, derived via immunoSEQ multiplex PCR, lists solely in-frame clones and lacks some. V, J and clone size reflect that table, while D and trimming were determined from the DNA. The top ten hold 13% to 15% of the sample, which has some 200,000 clones, around four fifths seen once. Germline values: CDR1 PRHDT, CDR2 FYEKMQ (reference sequence). V lost 4 bases to trimming and J lost 8 bases; unmatched junction nucleotides: 7. The CDR3 has 15 amino acids. Source material: peripheral blood. This chain links TRBV13 with TRBJ1-6; 8 nucleotides align to TRBD1. The TCR comes from a man between 25 and 39 years old with active or convalescent COVID-19. CDR3: CASSWTGQSHSPLHF. CDR3 bases: TGTGCCAGCAGCTGGACAGGGCAATCCCATTCACCCCTCCACTTT.